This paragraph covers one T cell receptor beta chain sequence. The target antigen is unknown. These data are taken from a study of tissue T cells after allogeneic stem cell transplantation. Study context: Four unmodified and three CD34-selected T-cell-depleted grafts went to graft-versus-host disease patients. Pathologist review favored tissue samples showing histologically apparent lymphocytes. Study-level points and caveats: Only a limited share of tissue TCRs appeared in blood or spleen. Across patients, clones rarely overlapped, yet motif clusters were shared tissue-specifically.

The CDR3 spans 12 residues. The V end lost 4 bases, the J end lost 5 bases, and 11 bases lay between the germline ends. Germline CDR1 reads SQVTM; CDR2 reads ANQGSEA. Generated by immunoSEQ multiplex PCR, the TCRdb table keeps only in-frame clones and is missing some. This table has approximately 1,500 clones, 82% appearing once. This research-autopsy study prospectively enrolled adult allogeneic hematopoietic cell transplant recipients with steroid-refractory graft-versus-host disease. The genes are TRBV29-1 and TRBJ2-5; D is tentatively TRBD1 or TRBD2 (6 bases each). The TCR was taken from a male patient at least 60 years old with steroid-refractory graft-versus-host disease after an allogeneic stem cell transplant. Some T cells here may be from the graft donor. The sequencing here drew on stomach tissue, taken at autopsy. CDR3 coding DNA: TGCAGCGTTGGGGGGGCAGGGGAGACCCAGTACTTC. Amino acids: CSVGGAGETQYF. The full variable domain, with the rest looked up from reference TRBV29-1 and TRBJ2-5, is SAVISQKPSRDICQRGTSLTIQCQVDSQVTMMFWYRQQPGQSLTLIATANQGSEATYESGFVIDKFPISRPNLTFSTLTVSNMSPEDSSIYLCSVGGAGETQYFGPGTRLLVL.